This T cell receptor beta chain was recovered during a study of blood T cell repertoires in COVID-19. Overall study context: The origin of the acute and convalescent COVID-19 samples was the United States, Italy and Spain. T cells, B-cell-depleted T cells, or PBMCs supplied cDNA or gDNA.

Study processing details: Quantification of nucleated cells was approximated via reference gene primer amplification. Sequenced by immunoSEQ multiplex PCR; TCRdb stores in-frame clones only, minus some. From that table come the V and J calls and clone size; the DNA was used to work out D and trimming. The sample has approximately 670,000 clones; about nine tenths are singletons. The CDR3 is 16 residues long. Germline lookup yields CDR1 KGHSH and CDR2 LQKENI. J lost 5 bases, V lost 2 bases, and 8 bases had no gene match. The chain has TRBV18 and TRBJ2-3; TRBD2 agrees at 9 bases. Sequenced: peripheral blood. The TCR comes from a woman aged 18-30 years with acute or convalescent COVID-19. CDR3 in amino acids: CASSPTAGGLVDTQYF. The DNA for the CDR3 is TGTGCCAGCTCACCAACGGCGGGGGGGCTCGTAGATACGCAGTATTTT.